These T cell receptor beta chains were read from a single sample in a study of Ad26.COV2.S vaccination and SARS-CoV-2 variants. The protocol was immunoSEQ multiplex PCR, while the TCRdb copy is restricted to in-frame clones and leaves out a portion. The sample shows more than 400,000 clones, about 90% of them seen only once. Sequenced here: peripheral blood, sampled in a trial of Ad26.COV2.S vaccine versus placebo. These receptors were obtained from a person between 18 and 59 years old who received the Ad26.COV2.S COVID-19 vaccine or a placebo. CDR3s include the opening cysteine and the closing phenylalanine or tryptophan. The order of the fields is D gene, V gene, J gene, clone size, CDR3 DNA, CDR3 protein. The D gene is left open where the match is weak. Some rows have no size entry. The others give once, few or many, or a class for an expanded clone.

d_call: TRBD2; v_call: TRBV11-2; j_call: TRBJ2-7; clone_size: .; cdr3_nt: TGTGCCAGCAGCCAATCGAGCGGGAGCAACCACGAGCAGTACTTC; cdr3_aa: CASSQSSGSNHEQYF
d_call: TRBD2; v_call: TRBV5-1; j_call: TRBJ2-1; clone_size: .; cdr3_nt: TGCGCCAGCAGCTCCACTAGCGGGAGGAACAATGAGCAGTTCTTC; cdr3_aa: CASSSTSGRNNEQFF
d_call: TRBD2; v_call: TRBV7-3; j_call: TRBJ2-3; clone_size: .; cdr3_nt: TGTGCCAGCAGCTTAGGGACTAGCGGGCGCACAGATACGCAGTATTTT; cdr3_aa: CASSLGTSGRTDTQYF
d_call: TRBD1; v_call: TRBV7-2; j_call: TRBJ2-7; clone_size: .; cdr3_nt: TGTGCCAGCAGCTTCAGGGGGCGGTACGAGCAGTACTTC; cdr3_aa: CASSFRGRYEQYF
d_call: .; v_call: TRBV28; j_call: TRBJ1-5; clone_size: .; cdr3_nt: TGTGCCAGCAGTTTAAAGGGTCCGGTCAATCAGCCCCAGCATTTT; cdr3_aa: CASSLKGPVNQPQHF
d_call: .; v_call: TRBV27; j_call: TRBJ1-1; clone_size: .; cdr3_nt: TGTGCCAGCAGTCCACGGACGGGTTATAACACTGAAGCTTTCTTT; cdr3_aa: CASSPRTGYNTEAFF
d_call: .; v_call: TRBV6-1; j_call: TRBJ2-6; clone_size: .; cdr3_nt: TGTGCCAGCAGTGAAAGCCCCTCTGGGGCCAACGTCCTGACTTTC; cdr3_aa: CASSESPSGANVLTF
d_call: .; v_call: TRBV6-2/TRBV6-3; j_call: TRBJ1-1; clone_size: .; cdr3_nt: TGTGCCAGCAGTTACTCGATACGGCTTCTTGAAGCTTTCTTT; cdr3_aa: CASSYSIRLLEAFF
d_call: TRBD2; v_call: TRBV9; j_call: TRBJ2-3; clone_size: .; cdr3_nt: TGTGCCAGCAGCGTTGGAGCGGGGGGGGATACGCAGTATTTT; cdr3_aa: CASSVGAGGDTQYF
d_call: .; v_call: TRBV9; j_call: TRBJ2-1; clone_size: .; cdr3_nt: TGTGCCAGCAGCGTAGTGGGTACAGCCGACAATGAGCAGTTCTTC; cdr3_aa: CASSVVGTADNEQFF
d_call: .; v_call: TRBV7-6; j_call: TRBJ2-7; clone_size: .; cdr3_nt: TGTGCCAGCAGCTCCGACAAGAACGAGCAGTACTTC; cdr3_aa: CASSSDKNEQYF
d_call: .; v_call: TRBV28; j_call: TRBJ1-5; clone_size: few; cdr3_nt: TGTGCCAGCAGTCGTGGAGGTATCCCCCCACAGCCCCAGCATTTT; cdr3_aa: CASSRGGIPPQPQHF
d_call: TRBD1; v_call: TRBV7-8; j_call: TRBJ2-7; clone_size: .; cdr3_nt: TGTGCCAGCAGAGACAGGGGGCAGGACGAGCAGTACTTC; cdr3_aa: CASRDRGQDEQYF
d_call: .; v_call: TRBV19; j_call: TRBJ1-1; clone_size: .; cdr3_nt: TGTGCCAGTCTACGTGGACGGCTGAACACTGAAGCTTTCTTT; cdr3_aa: CASLRGRLNTEAFF